A selection of T cell receptor beta chains follows, all from one sample in a study of blood T cell repertoires in COVID-19. Repertoires were generated with immunoSEQ multiplex PCR, while TCRdb's copy carries only in-frame clones and drops some. The repertoire has about 220,000 clones, approximately 80% of them found once; the top ten carry approximately 5.1%. The sample was peripheral blood. These receptors were taken from a woman aged 55-70 years who had recovered from COVID-19. Both conserved end residues are part of each CDR3. D genes are given only for firm matches.

CDR3 protein,J gene,V gene,D gene
CASSRNRLSTEAFF,TRBJ1-1,TRBV5-8,NA
CSLGLAGAQETQYF,TRBJ2-5,TRBV29-1,TRBD2
CASSRLSADTQYF,TRBJ2-3,TRBV6-5,NA
CASSLGAGMGNYGYTF,TRBJ1-2,TRBV7-2,NA
CAWSLAGTDTQYF,TRBJ2-3,TRBV30,NA
CASSPQGAEAFF,TRBJ1-1,TRBV12-3/TRBV12-4,TRBD1
CASSRGGAYEQYF,TRBJ2-7,TRBV3-1/TRBV3-2,TRBD2
CASTWGGVNSPLHF,TRBJ1-6,TRBV13,NA
CASSFGTSGGLTDTQYF,TRBJ2-3,TRBV5-1,TRBD2
CASSERMGLGTTEAFF,TRBJ1-1,TRBV7-3,NA
CASYRGSEAFF,TRBJ1-1,TRBV18,NA
CASSIRQGIYEQYF,TRBJ2-7,TRBV6-6,TRBD1
CASSPPGGAGELFF,TRBJ2-2,TRBV3-1/TRBV3-2,TRBD2
CASSLERGIQYF,TRBJ2-4,TRBV5-1,NA
CASSALPSHPYEQYF,TRBJ2-7,TRBV9,NA
CASSSRGGPGSGNTIYF,TRBJ1-3,TRBV9,NA
CASKRSSGANVLTF,TRBJ2-6,TRBV25-1,NA
CASSTEGARGELFF,TRBJ2-2,TRBV28,TRBD1
CASSTGGGKEETQYF,TRBJ2-5,TRBV27,NA
CASSLWTSGGAAGELFF,TRBJ2-2,TRBV11-2,TRBD2
CASSQVKYQGANTGELFF,TRBJ2-2,TRBV4-3,TRBD1
CATSELAGGRDTQYF,TRBJ2-3,TRBV24-1,TRBD2
CASSLAGGLDTQYF,TRBJ2-3,TRBV13,TRBD2
CASSPGGLAGIEQFF,TRBJ2-1,TRBV7-7,TRBD2
CASSDFGQITDTQYF,TRBJ2-3,TRBV2,NA
CASGQGYGGNQPQHF,TRBJ1-5,TRBV18,TRBD1
CASSQEEKSGDYNSPLHF,TRBJ1-6,TRBV4-1,NA
CASSLGTGLFREKLFF,TRBJ1-4,TRBV5-8,NA
CASSTQLTGYAGYTF,TRBJ1-2,TRBV9,TRBD1
CASSSNFGAYEQYF,TRBJ2-7,TRBV27,NA
CASSPQGQGVYPGNTIYF,TRBJ1-3,TRBV18,TRBD1
CASSRGTSGLYEQYF,TRBJ2-7,TRBV4-1,TRBD2
CASSTLGQGQETQYF,TRBJ2-5,TRBV7-2,TRBD1
CASSSGDSQGADEKLFF,TRBJ1-4,TRBV5-6,TRBD1